A selection of T cell receptor beta chains follows, all from one sample in a study of blood T cell repertoires in COVID-19. Data came from immunoSEQ multiplex PCR; TCRdb stores just in-frame clones and leaves some out. The table lists some 190,000 clones, 88% of them singletons. Sequenced input: peripheral blood. These receptors were obtained from a man aged 18 to 35 with active or convalescent COVID-19. Each CDR3 is given with its conserved first and last residue. The D gene is left open where the match is weak. A clone size is listed for some rows: how often the clone was seen (once, few, many), or a class if it is expanded.

length	size	V	D	J	DNA	CDR3
14	NA	TRBV29-1	TRBD1	TRBJ1-6	TGCAGCTTCGGACAGGGGGCTCGACATTCACCCCTCCACTTT	CSFGQGARHSPLHF
14	NA	TRBV25-1	NA	TRBJ2-1	TGTGCCAGCTCAGGGGCCATGCCTTACAATGAGCAGTTCTTC	CASSGAMPYNEQFF
12	NA	TRBV12-3/TRBV12-4	NA	TRBJ2-1	TGTGCCAGCAGCTCCCTGGACTATACGCGGTTCTTC	CASSSLDYTRFF
16	NA	TRBV7-9	TRBD2	TRBJ2-1	TGTGCCAGCAGATCTAGCGGGAGGAGCGCCTACAATGAGCAGTTCTTC	CASRSSGRSAYNEQFF
13	NA	TRBV5-4	NA	TRBJ1-5	TGTGCCAGCAGCAACGGACTCAATCAGCCCCAGCATTTT	CASSNGLNQPQHF
14	NA	TRBV5-1	TRBD1	TRBJ1-1	TGCGCCAGCAGCCTGACAGGGGGAGACACTGAAGCTTTCTTT	CASSLTGGDTEAFF
14	NA	TRBV3-1/TRBV3-2	NA	TRBJ1-1	TGTGCCAGCAGCCAGGGACACTTGAACACTGAAGCTTTCTTT	CASSQGHLNTEAFF
16	NA	TRBV7-2	TRBD2	TRBJ2-3	TGTGCCAGCAGCTTAGTAGGGACTAGCGTGGCAGATACGCAGTATTTT	CASSLVGTSVADTQYF
16	NA	TRBV4-1	TRBD1	TRBJ2-3	TGCGCCAGCAGCCAAGATTTGGGACAGGCCACAGATACGCAGTATTTT	CASSQDLGQATDTQYF
14	NA	TRBV19	TRBD2	TRBJ2-3	TGTGCCAGTAGCCTAGCGGGAAACACAGATACGCAGTATTTT	CASSLAGNTDTQYF
15	once	TRBV19	TRBD1	TRBJ1-4	TGTGCCAGCGGGACAGGGGGCGCGGGTAATGAAAAACTGTTTTTT	CASGTGGAGNEKLFF
14	few	TRBV7-2	TRBD1	TRBJ1-6	TGTGCCAGCAGCGCTGGACAGGGAAATTCACCCCTCCACTTT	CASSAGQGNSPLHF
14	NA	TRBV3-1/TRBV3-2	NA	TRBJ1-1	TGTGCCAGCAGCCGGTCGGGGGGATACACTGAAGCTTTCTTT	CASSRSGGYTEAFF
15	NA	TRBV13	TRBD2	TRBJ2-3	TGTGCCAGCAGTCCCCCGTCGGGGGGGAGGGATACGCAGTATTTT	CASSPPSGGRDTQYF
12	NA	TRBV10-1	NA	TRBJ2-3	TGCGCCACAGAAACGGGGGCAGATACGCAGTATTTT	CATETGADTQYF
15	NA	TRBV30	NA	TRBJ1-2	TGTGCCTGGAGCGTAGGACTTTCTTCTAACTATGGCTACACCTTC	CAWSVGLSSNYGYTF
13	NA	TRBV2	TRBD1	TRBJ1-2	TGTGCCAGCCCGACCGGGACAGGGTATGGCTACACCTTC	CASPTGTGYGYTF
15	NA	TRBV11-2	NA	TRBJ2-2	TGTGCCAGCAGCTTATCGGTCCTTAACACCGGGGAGCTGTTTTTT	CASSLSVLNTGELFF
15	few	TRBV24-1	TRBD1	TRBJ2-5	TGTGCCACCAGTCCGGGACAGGACGCTCAAGAGACCCAGTACTTC	CATSPGQDAQETQYF
15	NA	TRBV7-8	TRBD1	TRBJ2-7	TGTGCCAGCAGCCCATGGACAGGGGGGTTTCGGGAGCAGTACTTC	CASSPWTGGFREQYF